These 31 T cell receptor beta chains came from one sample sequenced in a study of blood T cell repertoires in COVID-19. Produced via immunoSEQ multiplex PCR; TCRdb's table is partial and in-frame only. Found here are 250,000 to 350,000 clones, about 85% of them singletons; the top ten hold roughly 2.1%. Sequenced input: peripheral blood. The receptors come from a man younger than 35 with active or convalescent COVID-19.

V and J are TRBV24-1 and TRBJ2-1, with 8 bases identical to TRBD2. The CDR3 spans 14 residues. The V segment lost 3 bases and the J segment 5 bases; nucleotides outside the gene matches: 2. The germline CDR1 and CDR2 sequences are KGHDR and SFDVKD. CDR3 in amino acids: CATSDSGRNNEQFF. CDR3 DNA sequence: TGTGCCACCAGTGATAGCGGGAGAAACAATGAGCAGTTCTTC.

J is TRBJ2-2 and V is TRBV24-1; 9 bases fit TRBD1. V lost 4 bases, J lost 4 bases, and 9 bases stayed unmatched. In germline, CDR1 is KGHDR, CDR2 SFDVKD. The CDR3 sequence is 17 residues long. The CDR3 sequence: CATSDRRQGVGTGELFF. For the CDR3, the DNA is TGTGCCACCAGTGACCGACGACAGGGGGTGGGCACCGGGGAGCTGTTTTTT.

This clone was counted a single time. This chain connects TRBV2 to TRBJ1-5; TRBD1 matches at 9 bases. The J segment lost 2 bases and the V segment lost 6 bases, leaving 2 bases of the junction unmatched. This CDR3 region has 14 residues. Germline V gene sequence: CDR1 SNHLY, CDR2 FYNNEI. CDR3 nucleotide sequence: TGTGCCAGCAGACAGGGGGCCGGCAATCAGCCCCAGCATTTT. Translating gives CASRQGAGNQPQHF.

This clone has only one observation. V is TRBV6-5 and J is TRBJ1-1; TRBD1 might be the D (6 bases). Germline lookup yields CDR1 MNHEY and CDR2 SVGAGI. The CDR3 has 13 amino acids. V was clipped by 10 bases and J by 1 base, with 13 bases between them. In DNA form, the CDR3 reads TGTGCCATCTCCGGGACAAGGAACACTGAAGCTTTCTTT. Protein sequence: CAISGTRNTEAFF.

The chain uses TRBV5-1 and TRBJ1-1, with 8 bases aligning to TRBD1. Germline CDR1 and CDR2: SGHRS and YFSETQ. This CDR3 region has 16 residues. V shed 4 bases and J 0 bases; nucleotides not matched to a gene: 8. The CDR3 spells CASSRWTGSMNTEAFF. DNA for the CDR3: TGCGCCAGCAGCCGCTGGACAGGGTCCATGAACACTGAAGCTTTCTTT. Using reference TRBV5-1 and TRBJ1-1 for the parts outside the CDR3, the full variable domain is KAGVTQTPRYLIKTRGQQVTLSCSPISGHRSVSWYQQTPGQGLQFLFEYFSETQRNKGNFPGRFSGRQFSNSRSEMNVSTLELGDSALYLCASSRWTGSMNTEAFFGQGTRLTVV.

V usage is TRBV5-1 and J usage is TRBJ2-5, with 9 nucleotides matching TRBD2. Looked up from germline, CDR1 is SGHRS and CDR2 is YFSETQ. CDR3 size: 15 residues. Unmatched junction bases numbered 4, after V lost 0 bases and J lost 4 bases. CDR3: CASSLGLAGRETQYF. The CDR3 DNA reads TGCGCCAGCAGCTTGGGGCTAGCGGGAAGAGAGACCCAGTACTTC.

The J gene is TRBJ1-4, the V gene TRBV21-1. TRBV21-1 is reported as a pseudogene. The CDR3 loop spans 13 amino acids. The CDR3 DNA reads TGTGCCAGCAGCAAAGTAGTCGTCGGAAAACTGTTTTTT. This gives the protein CASSKVVVGKLFF.

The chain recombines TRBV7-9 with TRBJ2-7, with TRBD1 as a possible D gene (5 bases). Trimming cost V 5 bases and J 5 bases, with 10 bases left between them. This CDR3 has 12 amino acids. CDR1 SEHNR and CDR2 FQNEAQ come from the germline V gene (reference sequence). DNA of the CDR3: TGTGCCAGCAGCCAGGCCAGGGACGAGCAGTACTTC. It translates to CASSQARDEQYF.

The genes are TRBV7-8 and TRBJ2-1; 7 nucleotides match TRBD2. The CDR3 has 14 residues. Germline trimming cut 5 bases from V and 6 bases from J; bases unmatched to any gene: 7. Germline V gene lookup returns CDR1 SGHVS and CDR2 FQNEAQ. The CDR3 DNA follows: TGTGCCAGCAGCCGTGGACTAGATGGCAATGAGCAGTTCTTC. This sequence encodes CASSRGLDGNEQFF.

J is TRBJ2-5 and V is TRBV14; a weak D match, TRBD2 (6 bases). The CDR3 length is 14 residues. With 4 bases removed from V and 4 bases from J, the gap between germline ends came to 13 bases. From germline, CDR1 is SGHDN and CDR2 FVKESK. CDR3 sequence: CASSRFGGIETQYF. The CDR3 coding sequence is TGTGCCAGCAGCCGTTTTGGAGGGATAGAGACCCAGTACTTC.

CDR3 in DNA: TGCGCCAGCAGCGCGACAGTGAGGCACTCTGGGGCCAACGTCCTGACTTTC. Translated, it gives CASSATVRHSGANVLTF. The rearrangement uses TRBV5-1 and TRBJ2-6; possibly TRBD1 for D (5 bases). The CDR3 is 17 amino acids. Germline V gene lookup returns CDR1 SGHRS and CDR2 YFSETQ. V was pared by 4 bases and J by 0 bases, with 14 bases between.

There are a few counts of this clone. CDR3 sequence reads: CASSLGQGVGEQYF. The CDR3 DNA sequence: TGTGCCAGCAGCTTAGGACAGGGGGTCGGCGAGCAGTACTTC. The V and J genes are TRBV11-2 and TRBJ2-7; 9 bases are shared with TRBD1. This CDR3 region has 14 residues. Germline V gene data show CDR1 as SGHAT and CDR2 as FQNNGV. Germline trimming cut 1 base from V and 6 bases from J; bases unmatched to any gene: 4. The variable domain in full, with the rest retrieved from reference TRBV11-2 and TRBJ2-7, is EAGVAQSPRYKIIEKRQSVAFWCNPISGHATLYWYQQILGQGPKLLIQFQNNGVVDDSQLPKDRFSAERLKGVDSTLKIQPAKLEDSAVYLCASSLGQGVGEQYFGPGTRLTVT.

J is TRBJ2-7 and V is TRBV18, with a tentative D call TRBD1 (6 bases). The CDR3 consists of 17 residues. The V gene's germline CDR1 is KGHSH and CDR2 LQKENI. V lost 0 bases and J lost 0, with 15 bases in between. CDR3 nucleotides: TGTGCCAGCTCACCACCTATTTGGACAGACAACTCCTACGAGCAGTACTTC. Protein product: CASSPPIWTDNSYEQYF.

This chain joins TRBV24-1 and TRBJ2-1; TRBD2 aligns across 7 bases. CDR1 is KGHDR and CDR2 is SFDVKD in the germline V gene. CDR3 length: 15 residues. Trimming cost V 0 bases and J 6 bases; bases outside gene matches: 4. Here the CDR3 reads CATSDLAGVGNEQFF. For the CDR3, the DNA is TGTGCCACCAGTGATTTGGCGGGAGTGGGCAATGAGCAGTTCTTC.

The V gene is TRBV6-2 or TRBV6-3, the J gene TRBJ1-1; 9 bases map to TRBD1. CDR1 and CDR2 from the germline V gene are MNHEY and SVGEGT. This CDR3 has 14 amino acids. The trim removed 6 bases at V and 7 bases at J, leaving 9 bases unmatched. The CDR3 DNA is TGTGCCAGCAGCTTACAGGGGGCGCCGGGTGAAGCTTTCTTT. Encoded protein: CASSLQGAPGEAFF.

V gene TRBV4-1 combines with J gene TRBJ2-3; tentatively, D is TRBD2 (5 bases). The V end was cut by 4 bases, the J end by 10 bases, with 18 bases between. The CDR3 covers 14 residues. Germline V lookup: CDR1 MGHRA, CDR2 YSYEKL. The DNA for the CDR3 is TGCGCCAGCAGCCCAGAACCCCGGTCGGAGGCGCAGTATTTT. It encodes CASSPEPRSEAQYF.

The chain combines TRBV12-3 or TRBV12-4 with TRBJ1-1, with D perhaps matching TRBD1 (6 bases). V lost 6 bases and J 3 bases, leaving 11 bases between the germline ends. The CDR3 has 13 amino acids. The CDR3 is CASRVGAYTEAFF. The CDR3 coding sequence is TGTGCCAGCAGGGTGGGGGCGTACACTGAAGCTTTCTTT.

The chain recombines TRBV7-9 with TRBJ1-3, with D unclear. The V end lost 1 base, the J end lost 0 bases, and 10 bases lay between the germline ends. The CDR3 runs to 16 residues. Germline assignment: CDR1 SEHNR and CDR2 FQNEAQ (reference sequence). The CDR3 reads CASSLGAEASGNTIYF. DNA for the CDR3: TGTGCCAGCAGCTTAGGGGCAGAAGCCTCTGGAAACACCATATATTTT.

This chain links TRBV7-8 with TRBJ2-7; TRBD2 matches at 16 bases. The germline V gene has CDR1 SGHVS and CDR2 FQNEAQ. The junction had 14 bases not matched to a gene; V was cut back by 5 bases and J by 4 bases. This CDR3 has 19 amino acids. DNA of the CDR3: TGTGCCAGCAGCGACCCACCGGGACTAGCGGGGGGGCGAGCATACGAGCAGTACTTC. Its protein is CASSDPPGLAGGRAYEQYF.

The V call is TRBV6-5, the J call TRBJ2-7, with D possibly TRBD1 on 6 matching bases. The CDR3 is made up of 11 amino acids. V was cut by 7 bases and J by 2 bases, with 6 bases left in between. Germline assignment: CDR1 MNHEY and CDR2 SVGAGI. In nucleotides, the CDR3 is TGTGCCAGCACAGGGGCCTACGAGCAGTACTTC. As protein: CASTGAYEQYF.

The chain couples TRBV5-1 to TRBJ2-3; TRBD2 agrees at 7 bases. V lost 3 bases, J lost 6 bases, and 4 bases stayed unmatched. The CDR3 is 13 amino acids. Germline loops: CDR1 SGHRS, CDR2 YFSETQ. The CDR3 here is CASSSGLEDTQYF. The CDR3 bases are TGCGCCAGCAGCTCCGGACTAGAGGATACGCAGTATTTT.

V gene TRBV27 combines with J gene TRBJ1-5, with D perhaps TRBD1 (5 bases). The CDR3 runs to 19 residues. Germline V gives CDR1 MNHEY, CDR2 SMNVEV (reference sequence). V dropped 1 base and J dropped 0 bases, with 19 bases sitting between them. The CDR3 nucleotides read TGTGCCAGCAGTTTATGTCCTGGGGCTAGATACGATAGCAATCAGCCCCAGCATTTT. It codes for CASSLCPGARYDSNQPQHF.

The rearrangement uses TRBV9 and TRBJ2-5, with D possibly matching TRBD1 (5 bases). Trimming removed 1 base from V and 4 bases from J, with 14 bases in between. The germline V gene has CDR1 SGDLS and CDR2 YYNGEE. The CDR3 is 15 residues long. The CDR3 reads CASSVSQGFGETQYF. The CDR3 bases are TGTGCCAGCAGCGTAAGTCAGGGCTTCGGAGAGACCCAGTACTTC.

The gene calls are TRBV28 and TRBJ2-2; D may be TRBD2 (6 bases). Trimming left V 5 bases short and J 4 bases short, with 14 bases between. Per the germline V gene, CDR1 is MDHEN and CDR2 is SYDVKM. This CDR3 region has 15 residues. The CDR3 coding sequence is TGTGCCAGCAGTGGGGGACTTCGCGGCACCGGGGAGCTGTTTTTT. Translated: CASSGGLRGTGELFF.

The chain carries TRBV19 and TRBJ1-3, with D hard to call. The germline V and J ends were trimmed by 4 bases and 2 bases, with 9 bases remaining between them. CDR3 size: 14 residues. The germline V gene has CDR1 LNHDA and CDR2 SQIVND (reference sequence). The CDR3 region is CASSTSGTGNTIYF. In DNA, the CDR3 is TGTGCCAGTAGTACCAGCGGAACTGGAAACACCATATATTTT.

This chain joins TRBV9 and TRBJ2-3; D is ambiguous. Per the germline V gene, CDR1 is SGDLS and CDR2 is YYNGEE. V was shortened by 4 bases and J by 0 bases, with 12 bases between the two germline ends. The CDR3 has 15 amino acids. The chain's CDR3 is CASSQSGASTDTQYF. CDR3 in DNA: TGTGCCAGCAGCCAGTCTGGAGCCAGCACAGATACGCAGTATTTT.

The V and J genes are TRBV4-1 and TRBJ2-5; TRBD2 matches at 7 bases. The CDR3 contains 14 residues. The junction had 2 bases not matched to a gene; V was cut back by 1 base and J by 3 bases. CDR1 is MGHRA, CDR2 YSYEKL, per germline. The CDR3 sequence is CASSQGLAEETQYF. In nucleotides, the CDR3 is TGCGCCAGCAGCCAAGGTCTAGCGGAAGAGACCCAGTACTTC.

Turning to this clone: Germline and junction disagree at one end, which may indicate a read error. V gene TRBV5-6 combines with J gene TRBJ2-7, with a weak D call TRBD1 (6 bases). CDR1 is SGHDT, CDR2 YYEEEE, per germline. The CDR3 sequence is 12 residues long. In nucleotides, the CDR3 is TGTGCCAGCAGCTTGGCAACCGGGACACCTCAATTC. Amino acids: CASSLATGTPQF.

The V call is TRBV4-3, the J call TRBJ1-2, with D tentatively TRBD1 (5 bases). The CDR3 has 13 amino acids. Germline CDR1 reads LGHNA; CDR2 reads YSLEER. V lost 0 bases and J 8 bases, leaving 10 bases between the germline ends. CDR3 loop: CASSQEGGVGYTF. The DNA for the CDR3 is TGCGCCAGCAGCCAAGAAGGAGGGGTCGGCTACACCTTC.

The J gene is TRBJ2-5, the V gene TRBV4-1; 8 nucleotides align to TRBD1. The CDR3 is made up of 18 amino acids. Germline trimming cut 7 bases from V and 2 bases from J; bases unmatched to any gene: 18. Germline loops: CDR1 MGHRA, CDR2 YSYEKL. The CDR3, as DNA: TGCGCCAGCAAACCATCAGTTTATTCGGGACAGGTACAAGAGACCCAGTACTTC. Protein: CASKPSVYSGQVQETQYF.

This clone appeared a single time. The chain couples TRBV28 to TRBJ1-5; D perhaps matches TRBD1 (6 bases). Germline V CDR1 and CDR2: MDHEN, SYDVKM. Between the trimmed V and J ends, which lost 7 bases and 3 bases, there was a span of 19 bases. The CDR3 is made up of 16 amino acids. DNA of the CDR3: TGTGCCAGCACGACCTCCAGGGGCATCCTCAATCAGCCCCAGCATTTT. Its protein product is CASTTSRGILNQPQHF.